This record covers a single T cell receptor (beta chain). Its specificity is not known. The data are from a study of vaccination and CD4 T cells after COVID-19. Overall study context: Drawing of post-COVID samples took place a median about 94 days after diagnosis (range 35 to 161). A CEFX pool, an HIV-1 Nef pool, or no peptide went to control cultures.

The sample's treatment: approximately nine-day PBMC culture with coronavirus spike peptide pools or control peptides (ViraFEST assay). Researchers reported culturing 2.1 million or so PBMCs per well with around 10 IU/ml IL-2 and 9 to 10 ug/ml peptide pools. Notes on the study in general: Although the median of SARS-CoV-2-reactive clonotypes rose from around 21 to 38, the change was not significant.

An Oncomine TCR Beta short-read assay was used to sequence the DNA from cultured CD4+ T cells. TCRdb redid the calling of the PCR reads with MiXCR, one entry per CDR3 protein. The data contain over 15,000 distinct CDR3 sequences, approximately 44% of them seen just once; the ten biggest clones take up around 2.9%. Sample: CD4+ T cells from blood, cultured in vitro, taken after SARS-CoV-2 vaccination. The receptor was isolated from a human donor who had recovered from COVID-19.

The CDR3 coding sequence is TGCGCCAGCAGCCCCCGGGACAGGGAAGGCACAGATACGCAGTATTTT. It codes for CASSPRDREGTDTQYF. The gene calls are TRBV5-1 and TRBJ2-3; 9 bases are shared with TRBD1. Germline-derived CDR1 and CDR2 are SGHRS and YFSETQ. The CDR3 covers 16 residues. Trimming at V came to 4 bases and at J to 1 base, leaving 7 bases not matched to a gene.